These T cell receptor beta chains were read from a single sample in a study of T cells after yellow fever vaccination. TCRdb re-analysed the 5' RACE reads in MiXCR, keeping a single row per CDR3 protein. This repertoire shows 300,000 to 350,000 distinct CDR3 sequences, around 4.5% found once; its top ten account for roughly a fifth. The sequencing used PBMCs, collected 15 days after the yellow fever booster vaccination. The receptors stem from a man between 18 and 35 years old who received the YFV17D yellow fever vaccine. CDR3s include the opening cysteine and the closing phenylalanine or tryptophan. D genes are given only for firm matches. Rows give clone size only sometimes, using once, few, many, or a class for an expanded clone.

abundance: -; v_gene: TRBV5-6; j_gene: TRBJ1-1; d_gene: -; CDR3nt: TGTGCCAGCAGCTTACCTACAGGGTACACTGAAGCTTTCTTT; CDR3aa: CASSLPTGYTEAFF
abundance: -; v_gene: TRBV7-9; j_gene: TRBJ2-1; d_gene: TRBD2; CDR3nt: TGTGCCAGCAGCGATCTAGCGGGGGGCTACAATGAGCAGTTCTTC; CDR3aa: CASSDLAGGYNEQFF
abundance: few; v_gene: TRBV12-3/TRBV12-4; j_gene: TRBJ1-4; d_gene: -; CDR3nt: TGTGCCTCAGTGGAGGGTAGAGAAAAACTGTTTTTT; CDR3aa: CASVEGREKLFF
abundance: many; v_gene: TRBV4-1; j_gene: TRBJ2-5; d_gene: TRBD2; CDR3nt: TGCGCCAGCAGCCAGGATAGCGGGGGACTACAAGAGACCCAGTACTTC; CDR3aa: CASSQDSGGLQETQYF
abundance: few; v_gene: TRBV7-3; j_gene: TRBJ2-3; d_gene: -; CDR3nt: TGTGCCAGCAGCTTAAATAGTGTGTATACGCAGTATTTT; CDR3aa: CASSLNSVYTQYF
abundance: few; v_gene: TRBV11-2; j_gene: TRBJ2-5; d_gene: TRBD2; CDR3nt: TGTGCCAGCAGCCCCTCCTGGGGGGGGCAAGAGACCCAGTACTTC; CDR3aa: CASSPSWGGQETQYF
abundance: -; v_gene: TRBV5-1; j_gene: TRBJ1-3; d_gene: -; CDR3nt: TGCGCCAGCAGCCGGGACGGAACCTCTGGAAACACCATATATTTT; CDR3aa: CASSRDGTSGNTIYF
abundance: -; v_gene: TRBV7-2; j_gene: TRBJ2-7; d_gene: -; CDR3nt: TGTGCCAGCAGCTTGACCTTAGCGGAGCAGTACTTC; CDR3aa: CASSLTLAEQYF
abundance: -; v_gene: TRBV28; j_gene: TRBJ2-1; d_gene: -; CDR3nt: TGTGCCAGCAGTTTATCGAGGAGAAATGAGCAGTTCTTC; CDR3aa: CASSLSRRNEQFF
abundance: -; v_gene: TRBV12-3/TRBV12-4; j_gene: TRBJ1-1; d_gene: -; CDR3nt: TGTGCCAGCAGTTACGGGGGCTCGGCTTTCTTT; CDR3aa: CASSYGGSAFF
abundance: few; v_gene: TRBV5-1; j_gene: TRBJ1-2; d_gene: TRBD1; CDR3nt: TGCGCCAGCAGCTACCGAGGACAGGGGGCTTTAGGAGCTAACTATGGCTACACCTTC; CDR3aa: CASSYRGQGALGANYGYTF
abundance: few; v_gene: TRBV5-4; j_gene: TRBJ2-2; d_gene: -; CDR3nt: TGTGCCAGCAGCCCGCCCAGCTCGGGGGAGCTGTTTTTT; CDR3aa: CASSPPSSGELFF
abundance: -; v_gene: TRBV20-1; j_gene: TRBJ1-1; d_gene: -; CDR3nt: TGCAGTGCTAGAGGCTGGCAGGGGTTGAACACTGAAGCTTTCTTT; CDR3aa: CSARGWQGLNTEAFF
abundance: -; v_gene: TRBV20-1; j_gene: TRBJ1-5; d_gene: -; CDR3nt: TGCAGTGCTAGAGATCGGAGTCCCGCGCCCCAGCATTTT; CDR3aa: CSARDRSPAPQHF
abundance: -; v_gene: TRBV9; j_gene: TRBJ2-3; d_gene: -; CDR3nt: TGTGCCAGCAGTCCCGGATGGGGGGGCCAGGGAGATACGCAGTATTTT; CDR3aa: CASSPGWGGQGDTQYF
abundance: -; v_gene: TRBV10-3; j_gene: TRBJ1-2; d_gene: -; CDR3nt: TGTGCCGCGACAGCCCAGGGTCCCTATGGCTACACCTTC; CDR3aa: CAATAQGPYGYTF
abundance: many; v_gene: TRBV12-3/TRBV12-4; j_gene: TRBJ1-3; d_gene: -; CDR3nt: TGTGCCGGGGGAAGGGCGCCGCTTGGAAACACCATATATTTT; CDR3aa: CAGGRAPLGNTIYF
abundance: few; v_gene: TRBV7-2; j_gene: TRBJ2-5; d_gene: TRBD2; CDR3nt: TGTGCCAGCAGCTTAGCTTACGTTGGCGGGGGGTTCGTAGAGACCCAGTACTTC; CDR3aa: CASSLAYVGGGFVETQYF
abundance: many; v_gene: TRBV4-1; j_gene: TRBJ1-3; d_gene: TRBD1; CDR3nt: TGCGCCAGCAGCCACCCGGGACAGGGGGCGAGAAACACCATATATTTT; CDR3aa: CASSHPGQGARNTIYF
abundance: many; v_gene: TRBV12-3/TRBV12-4; j_gene: TRBJ1-1; d_gene: -; CDR3nt: TGTGCCAGCAGCCTGACAGGACCCACTGAAGCTTTCTTT; CDR3aa: CASSLTGPTEAFF
abundance: many; v_gene: TRBV7-2; j_gene: TRBJ2-7; d_gene: -; CDR3nt: TGTGCCAGCAGCTTAGCGGGGGGTGAGTACGAGCAGTACTTC; CDR3aa: CASSLAGGEYEQYF
abundance: many; v_gene: TRBV5-1; j_gene: TRBJ2-1; d_gene: -; CDR3nt: TGCGCCAGCAGCTTGGTATCGACTTCTGCGGGTGAGCAGTTCTTC; CDR3aa: CASSLVSTSAGEQFF
abundance: few; v_gene: TRBV6-2/TRBV6-3; j_gene: TRBJ2-5; d_gene: -; CDR3nt: TGTGCCATCCGGCCGGACTCCCAAGAGACCCAGTACTTC; CDR3aa: CAIRPDSQETQYF
abundance: many; v_gene: TRBV20-1; j_gene: TRBJ2-5; d_gene: TRBD1; CDR3nt: TGCAGTGCTAGGGGTAGGGGGCTGGATCGAGAGACCCAGTACTTC; CDR3aa: CSARGRGLDRETQYF
abundance: many; v_gene: TRBV5-1; j_gene: TRBJ2-7; d_gene: TRBD2; CDR3nt: TGCGCCAGCAGCTTGGGGCTAGCGGGGATCAACGAGCAGTACTTC; CDR3aa: CASSLGLAGINEQYF
abundance: many; v_gene: TRBV6-2/TRBV6-3; j_gene: TRBJ1-1; d_gene: -; CDR3nt: TGTGCCAGCAGTTACTCGTGGGGGGACACTGAAGCTTTCTTT; CDR3aa: CASSYSWGDTEAFF
abundance: many; v_gene: TRBV6-5; j_gene: TRBJ2-2; d_gene: TRBD1; CDR3nt: TGTGCCAGCAGCGATGGACAGGGTAACGGGGAGCTGTTTTTT; CDR3aa: CASSDGQGNGELFF
abundance: many; v_gene: TRBV7-9; j_gene: TRBJ1-1; d_gene: -; CDR3nt: TGTGCCAGCAGCCCCCCACCAGGGGTTATGACTGAAGCTTTCTTT; CDR3aa: CASSPPPGVMTEAFF
abundance: few; v_gene: TRBV5-1; j_gene: TRBJ1-2; d_gene: -; CDR3nt: TGCGCCAGCAGCCCGGGGGACTCCCTGGTTACCACCTTC; CDR3aa: CASSPGDSLVTTF